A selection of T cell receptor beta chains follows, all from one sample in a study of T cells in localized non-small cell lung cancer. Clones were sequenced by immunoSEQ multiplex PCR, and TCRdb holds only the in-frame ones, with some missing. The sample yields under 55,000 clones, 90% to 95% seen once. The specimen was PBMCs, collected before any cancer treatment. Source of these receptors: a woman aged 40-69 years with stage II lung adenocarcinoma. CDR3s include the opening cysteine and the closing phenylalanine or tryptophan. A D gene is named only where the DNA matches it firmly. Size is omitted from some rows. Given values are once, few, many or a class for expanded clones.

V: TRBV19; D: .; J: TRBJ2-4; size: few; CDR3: CASTRTGGGIQYF; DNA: TGTGCCAGTACCCGAACAGGGGGGGGCATTCAGTACTTC
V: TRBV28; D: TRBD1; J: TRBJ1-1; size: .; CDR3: CASSPDTGGENTEAFF; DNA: TGTGCCAGCAGCCCGGACACAGGGGGAGAGAACACTGAAGCTTTCTTT
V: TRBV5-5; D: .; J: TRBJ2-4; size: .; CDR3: CASSLEGQIGIQYF; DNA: TGTGCCAGCAGCTTGGAAGGACAGATAGGCATTCAGTACTTC
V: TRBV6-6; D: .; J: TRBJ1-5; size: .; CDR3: CASRAGDQPQHF; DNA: TGTGCCAGCAGGGCAGGGGATCAGCCCCAGCATTTT
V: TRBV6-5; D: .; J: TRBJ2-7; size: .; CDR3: CASSRGLLHSYEQYF; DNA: TGTGCCAGCAGTCGGGGACTCCTACACTCCTACGAGCAGTACTTC
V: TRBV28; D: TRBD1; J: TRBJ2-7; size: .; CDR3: CASRGTGEFYEQYF; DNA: TGTGCCAGCAGGGGGACAGGGGAGTTCTACGAGCAGTACTTC
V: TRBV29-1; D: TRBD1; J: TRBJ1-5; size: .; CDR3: CSVETGRDQPQHF; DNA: TGCAGCGTTGAGACAGGGAGGGATCAGCCCCAGCATTTT
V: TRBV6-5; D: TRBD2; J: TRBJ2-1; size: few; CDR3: CASSYTSGVYNEQFF; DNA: TGTGCCAGCAGTTACACTAGCGGGGTATACAATGAGCAGTTCTTC
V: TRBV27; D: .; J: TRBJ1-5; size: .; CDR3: CASSFSGPNQPQHF; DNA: TGTGCCAGCAGTTTCTCCGGTCCCAATCAGCCCCAGCATTTT
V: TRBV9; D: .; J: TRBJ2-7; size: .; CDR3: CASSVDQGRGEQYF; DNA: TGTGCCAGCAGCGTAGATCAGGGAAGGGGCGAGCAGTACTTC
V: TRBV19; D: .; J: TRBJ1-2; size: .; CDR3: CASSIPGQIYGYTF; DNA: TGTGCCAGTAGTATCCCGGGACAAATTTATGGCTACACCTTC
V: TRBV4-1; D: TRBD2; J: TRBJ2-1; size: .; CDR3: CASSPLGLAGEGGVYYEQFF; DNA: TGCGCCAGCAGCCCCCTTGGACTAGCGGGAGAAGGCGGTGTTTATTATGAGCAGTTCTTC
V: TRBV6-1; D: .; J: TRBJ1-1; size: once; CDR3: CASVEAGRSEAFF; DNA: TGTGCCAGTGTCGAAGCAGGGAGGTCTGAAGCTTTCTTT
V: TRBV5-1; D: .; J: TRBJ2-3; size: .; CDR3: CASSLKLDTQYF; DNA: TGCGCCAGCAGCTTGAAACTAGATACGCAGTATTTT
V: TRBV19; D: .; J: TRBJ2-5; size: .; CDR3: CASSMGGKLDQETQYF; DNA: TGTGCCAGTAGTATGGGCGGGAAACTAGACCAAGAGACCCAGTACTTC
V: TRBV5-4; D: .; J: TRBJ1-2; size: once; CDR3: CASSIGEAGHLNYGYTF; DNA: TGTGCCAGCAGCATAGGGGAAGCGGGACACCTTAACTATGGCTACACCTTC
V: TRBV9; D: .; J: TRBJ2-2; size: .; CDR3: CASSVGELTRFTGELFF; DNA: TGTGCCAGCAGCGTAGGGGAACTAACGAGGTTTACCGGGGAGCTGTTTTTT
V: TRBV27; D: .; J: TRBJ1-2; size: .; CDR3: CASSPGQKYGYTF; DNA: TGTGCCAGCAGCCCTGGACAAAAATATGGCTACACCTTC
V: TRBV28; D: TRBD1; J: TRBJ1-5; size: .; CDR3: CASSSPAGGSYQPQHF; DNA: TGTGCCAGCAGTTCCCCCGCAGGGGGGTCCTATCAGCCCCAGCATTTT
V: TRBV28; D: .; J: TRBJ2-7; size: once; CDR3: CASSPMWGPYEQYF; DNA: TGTGCCAGCAGCCCTATGTGGGGGCCCTACGAGCAGTACTTC
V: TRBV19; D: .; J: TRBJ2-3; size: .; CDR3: CASSTLGGDTQYF; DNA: TGTGCCAGTAGTACGCTAGGTGGAGATACGCAGTATTTT
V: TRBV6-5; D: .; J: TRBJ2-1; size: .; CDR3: CASSGLSNEQFF; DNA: TGTGCCAGCAGTGGACTTTCTAATGAGCAGTTCTTC
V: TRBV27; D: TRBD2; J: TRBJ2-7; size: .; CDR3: CASTRASGAAYEQYF; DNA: TGTGCCAGCACTCGAGCTAGCGGAGCCGCCTACGAGCAGTACTTC
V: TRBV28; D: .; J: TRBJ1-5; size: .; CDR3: CASSLGAQPQHF; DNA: TGTGCCAGCAGTTTGGGAGCCCAGCCCCAGCATTTT
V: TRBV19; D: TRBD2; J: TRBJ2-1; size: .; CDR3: CASSKVIGLAYNEQFF; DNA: TGTGCCAGTAGTAAAGTAATCGGACTAGCCTACAATGAGCAGTTCTTC
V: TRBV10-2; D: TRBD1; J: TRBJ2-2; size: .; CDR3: CASTRTGGLIDGELFF; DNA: TGCGCCAGCACTAGGACAGGGGGTTTGATAGACGGGGAGCTGTTTTTT
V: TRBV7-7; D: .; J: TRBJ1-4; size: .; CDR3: CASSFGVNEKLFF; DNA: TGTGCCAGCAGCTTCGGGGTAAATGAAAAACTGTTTTTT
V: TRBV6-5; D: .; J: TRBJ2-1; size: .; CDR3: CASRQDSSYNEQFF; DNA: TGTGCCAGCAGGCAGGATTCCTCCTACAATGAGCAGTTCTTC
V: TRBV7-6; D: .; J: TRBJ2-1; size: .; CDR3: CASSFIDEQFF; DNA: TGTGCCAGCAGCTTCATAGATGAGCAGTTCTTC
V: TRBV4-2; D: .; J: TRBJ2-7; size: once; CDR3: CASSQDRATSYEQYF; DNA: TGTGCCAGCAGCCAAGATCGGGCAACCTCCTACGAGCAGTACTTC
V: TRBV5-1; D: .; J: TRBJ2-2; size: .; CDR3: CASSLRAKPPTGELFF; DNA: TGCGCCAGCAGCTTGAGGGCAAAACCCCCCACCGGGGAGCTGTTTTTT
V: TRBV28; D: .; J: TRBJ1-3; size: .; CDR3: CASSRTGYSGNTIYF; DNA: TGTGCCAGCAGTCGCACAGGATACTCTGGAAACACCATATATTTT
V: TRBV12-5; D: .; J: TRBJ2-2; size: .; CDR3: CASALTNTGELFF; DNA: TGTGCTAGTGCCCTCACCAACACCGGGGAGCTGTTTTTT
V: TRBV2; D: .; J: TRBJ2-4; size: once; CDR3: CASSALGGLVNIQYF; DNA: TGTGCCAGCAGTGCTCTCGGGGGTCTAGTCAACATTCAGTACTTC
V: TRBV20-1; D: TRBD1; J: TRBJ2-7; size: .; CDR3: CSDRGRDEQYF; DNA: TGCAGTGACAGGGGGCGCGACGAGCAGTACTTC
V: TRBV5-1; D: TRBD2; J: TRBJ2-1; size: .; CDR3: CASSSIAGGFLYNEQFF; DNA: TGCGCCAGCAGCTCCATAGCGGGGGGCTTCCTATACAATGAGCAGTTCTTC
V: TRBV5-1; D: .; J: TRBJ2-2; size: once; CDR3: CASSLVGNTGELFF; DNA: TGCGCCAGCAGCTTGGTAGGGAACACCGGGGAGCTGTTTTTT
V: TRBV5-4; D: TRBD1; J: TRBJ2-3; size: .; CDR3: CASSPGQGTDTQYF; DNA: TGTGCCAGCAGCCCCGGACAGGGCACAGATACGCAGTATTTT
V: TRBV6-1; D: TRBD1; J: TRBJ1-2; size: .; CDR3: CASSESPGGGYTF; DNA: TGTGCCAGCAGTGAAAGTCCAGGGGGTGGCTACACCTTC
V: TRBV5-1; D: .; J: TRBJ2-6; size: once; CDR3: CASSGDNSGANVLTF; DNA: TGCGCCAGCAGCGGGGACAACTCTGGGGCCAACGTCCTGACTTTC
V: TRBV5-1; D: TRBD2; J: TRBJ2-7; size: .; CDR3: CASSGLTSGAYEQYF; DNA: TGCGCCAGCAGCGGTTTGACTAGCGGGGCGTACGAGCAGTACTTC
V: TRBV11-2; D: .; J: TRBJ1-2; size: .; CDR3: CASSPGPSHGYTF; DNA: TGTGCCAGCAGCCCGGGACCCTCGCATGGCTACACCTTC
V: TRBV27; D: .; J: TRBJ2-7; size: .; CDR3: CASSPLDPPYEQYF; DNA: TGTGCCAGCAGTCCCCTAGACCCTCCCTACGAGCAGTACTTC
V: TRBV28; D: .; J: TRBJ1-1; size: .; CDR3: CASSLGQRNTEAFF; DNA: TGTGCCAGCAGTTTAGGGCAGAGGAACACTGAAGCTTTCTTT
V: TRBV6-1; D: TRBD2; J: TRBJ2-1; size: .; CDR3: CASMGEGNEQFF; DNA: TGTGCCAGCATGGGGGAGGGTAATGAGCAGTTCTTC
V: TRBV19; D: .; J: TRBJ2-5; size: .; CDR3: CTSRGEGAQYF; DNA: TGTACCAGTAGGGGGGAGGGAGCCCAGTACTTC
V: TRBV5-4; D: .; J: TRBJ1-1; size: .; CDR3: CASSLGGLSPFAEAFF; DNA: TGTGCCAGCAGCTTGGGGGGACTGAGTCCCTTCGCTGAAGCTTTCTTT
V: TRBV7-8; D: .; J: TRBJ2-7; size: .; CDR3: CASSQIGRSRGSEQYF; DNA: TGTGCCAGCAGCCAGATCGGCCGGAGTCGGGGTTCCGAGCAGTACTTC
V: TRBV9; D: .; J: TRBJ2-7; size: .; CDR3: CASPRDQDLPPNWQYF; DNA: TGTGCCAGCCCGAGGGATCAGGACCTACCCCCCAACTGGCAGTACTTC
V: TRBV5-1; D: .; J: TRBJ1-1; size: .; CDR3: CASSLGGQVLNTEAFF; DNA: TGCGCCAGCAGCTTGGGGGGTCAAGTCTTGAACACTGAAGCTTTCTTT
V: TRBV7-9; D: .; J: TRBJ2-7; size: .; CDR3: CASSLGQIYEQYF; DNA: TGTGCCAGCAGCTTAGGGCAGATCTACGAGCAGTACTTC
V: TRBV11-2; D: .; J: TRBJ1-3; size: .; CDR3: CASSLVTAGNTIYF; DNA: TGTGCCAGCAGCTTAGTAACAGCTGGAAACACCATATATTTT
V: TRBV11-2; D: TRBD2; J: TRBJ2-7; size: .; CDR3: CASSLEGGAWYEQYF; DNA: TGTGCCAGCAGCTTAGAGGGAGGGGCTTGGTACGAGCAGTACTTC
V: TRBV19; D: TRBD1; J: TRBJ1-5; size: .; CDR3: CASSDRGVQHF; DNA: TGTGCCAGTAGCGACAGGGGAGTCCAGCATTTT
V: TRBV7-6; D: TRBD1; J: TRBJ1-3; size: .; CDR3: CASSLAFRGSGNTIYF; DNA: TGTGCCAGCAGCTTAGCTTTCAGGGGGTCTGGAAACACCATATATTTT